These T cell receptor beta chains were read from a single sample in a study of blood T cell repertoires in COVID-19. Repertoires were generated with immunoSEQ multiplex PCR, while TCRdb's copy carries only in-frame clones and drops some. The table includes more than 65,000 clones, approximately 79% detected once. Material for sequencing was peripheral blood. All receptors derive from a human donor in a cohort sampled during active COVID-19. Both conserved end residues are trimmed from each CDR3. A D gene is named only where the DNA matches it firmly. Clone size is shown for a subset of rows, as once, few, many or a class of expanded clone.

cdr3_aa j_call v_call clone_size d_call
ASRLSGYQPQH TRBJ1-5 TRBV12-3/TRBV12-4 - -
ASSPGQGYNEKLF TRBJ1-4 TRBV11-2 - TRBD1
ASSLRTGWNTGELF TRBJ2-2 TRBV11-2 - TRBD1
ASSVARGSTDTQY TRBJ2-3 TRBV9 - -
ASSRLGTGGTEAF TRBJ1-1 TRBV11-2 - TRBD1
ASSWQGGEAF TRBJ1-1 TRBV3-1/TRBV3-2 - -
ATSSTTEYQETQY TRBJ2-5 TRBV24-1 - -
ASRPMTGTANTGELF TRBJ2-2 TRBV28 - TRBD1
ASSVRDSQDQPQH TRBJ1-5 TRBV9 - -
ASSPGQGADYGYT TRBJ1-2 TRBV18 - TRBD1
ASSPMPGSGNTIY TRBJ1-3 TRBV28 - -
ASRPGTGVDGELF TRBJ2-2 TRBV6-5 - TRBD1
ASSLKLAALSTDTQY TRBJ2-3 TRBV5-6 - TRBD2
AISEGGEQF TRBJ2-1 TRBV10-3 once -
ASSPRDRYEQY TRBJ2-7 TRBV7-2 - TRBD1
ASSFRREIITEAF TRBJ1-1 TRBV5-6 - -
ASRSLGTGNQPQH TRBJ1-5 TRBV19 - TRBD1
ASSGTLYRVTEAF TRBJ1-1 TRBV2 - -
ASSVGSVGRRAGELF TRBJ2-2 TRBV9 few TRBD2
ASSHDLRDPSSGNTIY TRBJ1-3 TRBV4-1 - -
ASSIAGNQPQH TRBJ1-5 TRBV19 many -
ASSHQGAGSSFGNYGYT TRBJ1-2 TRBV6-6 - TRBD1
ASSLDQQNSPLH TRBJ1-6 TRBV13 - -
ASSLGQARSETQY TRBJ2-5 TRBV28 - TRBD1
ASSLFGQGLSTGELF TRBJ2-2 TRBV4-2 - TRBD1
ASRIGGLETQY TRBJ2-5 TRBV2 - TRBD1
ASSELAPSYNEQF TRBJ2-1 TRBV2 once -
ASSSGQGANEQY TRBJ2-7 TRBV7-2 - TRBD1
ASSYRTGNYGYT TRBJ1-2 TRBV6-2/TRBV6-3 - TRBD1
ASSLFSGGEFGYT TRBJ1-2 TRBV5-1 - -
ASSLVGGANTEAF TRBJ1-1 TRBV5-1 - -
ASSPGEVTDTQY TRBJ2-3 TRBV5-1 - -
ASTDSVNSPLH TRBJ1-6 TRBV10-1 few -
ASSQVHSGSYEQY TRBJ2-7 TRBV4-1 - TRBD2
ASSQGGSYGYT TRBJ1-2 TRBV27 - -
ASSDRNTEAF TRBJ1-1 TRBV9 - -
ASSLTGTPYSNQPQH TRBJ1-5 TRBV6-6 - -
ASSPIPYSNTEAF TRBJ1-1 TRBV18 - -
ASSQGSLSNQPQH TRBJ1-5 TRBV4-1 few -
ASSFTLAGLSYEQY TRBJ2-7 TRBV28 - TRBD2
ASSRGDYTNYGYT TRBJ1-2 TRBV5-5 - -
ASSLDPSGRALGATGELF TRBJ2-2 TRBV11-2 many TRBD2
ASTPLGQAELYGYT TRBJ1-2 TRBV27 - TRBD1